The TCR beta chain under discussion was sequenced for a study of blood T cell repertoires in COVID-19. About the research overall: Donors in the United States, Italy and Spain gave samples during acute or convalescent COVID-19. T cells, B-cell-depleted T cells, or PBMCs provided the cDNA or gDNA that served as material.

Source study methods: Reference gene primers were amplified, and this amplification served to estimate nucleated cell counts. Sequencing used immunoSEQ multiplex PCR; TCRdb keeps in-frame clones, though not all of them. V and J calls and clone size are given by that table; D and trimming were obtained from the DNA. The sample includes 270,000 or so clones, around 90% of them seen just once. The Seattle patients, enrolled during active infection, were followed longitudinally. The ends were cut back, 5 bases at V and 6 bases at J, with 11 bases in the middle. Germline V gene data show CDR1 as SGHTA and CDR2 as FQGTGA. The CDR3 totals 13 residues.

V usage is TRBV7-3 and J usage is TRBJ2-4; D is unresolved. The clonotype was recovered from a woman in her fifties or sixties with COVID-19, enrolled during active disease. The material sequenced was peripheral blood. The CDR3 loop reads CASSPRSGNIQYF. In DNA form, the CDR3 reads TGTGCCAGCAGCCCTCGGTCGGGAAACATTCAGTACTTC.